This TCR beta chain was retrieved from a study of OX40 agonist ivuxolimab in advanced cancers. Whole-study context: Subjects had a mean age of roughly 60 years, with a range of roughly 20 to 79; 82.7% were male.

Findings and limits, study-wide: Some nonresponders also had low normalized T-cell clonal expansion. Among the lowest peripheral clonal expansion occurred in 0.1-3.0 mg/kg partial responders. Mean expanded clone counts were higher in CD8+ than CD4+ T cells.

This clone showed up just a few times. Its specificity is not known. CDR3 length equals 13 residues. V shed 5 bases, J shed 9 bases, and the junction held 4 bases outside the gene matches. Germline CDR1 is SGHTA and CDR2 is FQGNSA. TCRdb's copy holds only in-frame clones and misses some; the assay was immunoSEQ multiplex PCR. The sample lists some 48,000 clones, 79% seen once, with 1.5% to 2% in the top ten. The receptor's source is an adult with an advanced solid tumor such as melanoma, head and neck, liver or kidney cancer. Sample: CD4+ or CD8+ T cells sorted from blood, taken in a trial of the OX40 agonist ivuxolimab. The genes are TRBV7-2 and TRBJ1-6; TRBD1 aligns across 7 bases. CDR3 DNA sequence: TGTGCCAGCAGCCTTGACAGGGTTTCACCCCTCCACTTT. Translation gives CASSLDRVSPLHF.